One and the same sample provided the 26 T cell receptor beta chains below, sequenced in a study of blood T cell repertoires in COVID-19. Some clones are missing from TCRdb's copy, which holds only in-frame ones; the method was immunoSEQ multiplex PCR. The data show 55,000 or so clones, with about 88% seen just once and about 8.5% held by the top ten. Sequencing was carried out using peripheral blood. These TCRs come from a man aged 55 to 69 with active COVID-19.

The CDR3 reads CASSEGVYNEQFF. CDR3 nucleotides: TGTGCCAGCAGTGAAGGAGTTTACAATGAGCAGTTCTTC. The chain links TRBV25-1 to TRBJ2-1; D not certain. CDR1 is MGHDK, CDR2 SYGVNS, per germline. The V and J ends lost 2 bases and 4 bases respectively, with 6 bases between them. This CDR3 has 13 amino acids. Full variable domain (outside the CDR3, taken from reference TRBV25-1 and TRBJ2-1): EADIYQTPRYLVIGTGKKITLECSQTMGHDKMYWYQQDPGMELHLIHYSYGVNSTEKGDLSSESTVSRIRTEHFPLTLESARPSHTSQYLCASSEGVYNEQFFGPGTRLTVL.

The CDR3 DNA reads as TGTGCCACCAGTGGCGGGGGCAATCAGCCCCAGCATTTT. Its protein product is CATSGGGNQPQHF. The chain employs TRBV24-1 and TRBJ1-5, with D unresolved. Trimming took off 5 bases at V and 2 bases at J, with 6 bases between the two ends. This CDR3 has 13 amino acids. The V gene's germline CDR1 is KGHDR and CDR2 SFDVKD.

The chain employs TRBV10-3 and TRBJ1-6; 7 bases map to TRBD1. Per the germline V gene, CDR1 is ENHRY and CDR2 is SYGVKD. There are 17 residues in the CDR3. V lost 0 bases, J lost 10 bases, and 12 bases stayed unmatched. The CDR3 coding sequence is TGTGCCATCAGTGAGTCTCTGAGGGGGCGGAAAGGATCACCCCTCCACTTT. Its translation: CAISESLRGRKGSPLHF.

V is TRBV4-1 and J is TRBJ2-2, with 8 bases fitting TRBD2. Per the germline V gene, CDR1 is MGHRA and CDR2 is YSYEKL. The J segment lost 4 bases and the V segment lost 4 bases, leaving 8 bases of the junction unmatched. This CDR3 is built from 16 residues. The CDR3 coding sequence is TGCGCCAGCAGCCCTTCAGCGGGAGCGGGCACCGGGGAGCTGTTTTTT. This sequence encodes CASSPSAGAGTGELFF.

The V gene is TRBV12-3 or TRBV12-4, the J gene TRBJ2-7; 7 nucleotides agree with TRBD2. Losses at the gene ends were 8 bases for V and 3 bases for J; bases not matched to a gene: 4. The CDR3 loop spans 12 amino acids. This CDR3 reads CASVSSGYEQYF. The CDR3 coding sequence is TGTGCCAGCGTCTCTAGCGGCTACGAGCAGTACTTC.

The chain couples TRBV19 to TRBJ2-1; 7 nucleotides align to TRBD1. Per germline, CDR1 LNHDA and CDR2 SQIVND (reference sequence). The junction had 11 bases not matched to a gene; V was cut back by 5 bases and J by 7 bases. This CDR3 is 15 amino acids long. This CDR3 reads CASSHSGTAENEQFF. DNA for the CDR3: TGTGCCAGTAGTCATTCCGGGACAGCCGAGAATGAGCAGTTCTTC.

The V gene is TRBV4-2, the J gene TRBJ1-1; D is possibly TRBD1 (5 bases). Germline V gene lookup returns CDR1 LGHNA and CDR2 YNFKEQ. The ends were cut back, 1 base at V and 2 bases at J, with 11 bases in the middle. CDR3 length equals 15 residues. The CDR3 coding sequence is TGTGCCAGCAGCCAAGTTTGGGGGGACAACACTGAAGCTTTCTTT. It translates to CASSQVWGDNTEAFF.

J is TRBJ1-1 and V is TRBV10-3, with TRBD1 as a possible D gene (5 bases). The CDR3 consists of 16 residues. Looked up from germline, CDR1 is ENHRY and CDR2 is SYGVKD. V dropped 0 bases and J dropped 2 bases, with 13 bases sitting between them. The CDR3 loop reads CAISESPQEYNTEAFF. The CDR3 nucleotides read TGTGCCATCAGTGAGTCCCCACAGGAGTATAACACTGAAGCTTTCTTT.

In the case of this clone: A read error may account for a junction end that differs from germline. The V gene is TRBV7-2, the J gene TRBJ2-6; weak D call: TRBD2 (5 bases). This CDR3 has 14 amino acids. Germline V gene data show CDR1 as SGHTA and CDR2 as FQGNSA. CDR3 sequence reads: CASSPRTGANVLTF. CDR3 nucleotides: TGTGCCAGCAGCCCCCGGACTGGCGCCAACGTCCTGACTTTC.

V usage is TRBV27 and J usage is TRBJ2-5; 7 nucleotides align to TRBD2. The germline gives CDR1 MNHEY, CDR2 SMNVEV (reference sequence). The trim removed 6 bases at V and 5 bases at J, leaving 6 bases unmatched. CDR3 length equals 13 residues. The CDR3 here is CASRGVGGETQYF. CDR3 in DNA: TGTGCCAGCAGGGGGGTGGGAGGGGAGACCCAGTACTTC.

CDR3 bases: TGTGCCAGCAGATCCTCCGGAGATACGCAGTATTTT. This sequence encodes CASRSSGDTQYF. J is TRBJ2-3 and V is TRBV7-2; D unclear. The CDR3 is 12 amino acids. Trimming pared 6 bases from V and 5 bases from J, leaving 9 bases between. CDR1 and CDR2 from the germline V gene are SGHTA and FQGNSA.

The CDR3 region is CAWSVRLGATRVYEQYF. CDR3 DNA sequence: TGTGCCTGGAGTGTTAGACTAGGCGCGACCAGAGTGTACGAGCAGTACTTC. The chain joins TRBV30 to TRBJ2-7; D perhaps matches TRBD2 (6 bases). The V and J ends lost 0 bases and 4 bases respectively, with 22 bases between them. The CDR3 loop spans 17 amino acids. Germline lookup yields CDR1 GTSNPN and CDR2 SVGIG (reference sequence).

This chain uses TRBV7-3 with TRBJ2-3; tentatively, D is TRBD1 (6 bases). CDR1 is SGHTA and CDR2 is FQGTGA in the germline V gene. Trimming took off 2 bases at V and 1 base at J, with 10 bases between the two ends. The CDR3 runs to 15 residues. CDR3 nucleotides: TGTGCCAGCAGCTTAGAGGGGGTGGGCACAGATACGCAGTATTTT. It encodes CASSLEGVGTDTQYF.

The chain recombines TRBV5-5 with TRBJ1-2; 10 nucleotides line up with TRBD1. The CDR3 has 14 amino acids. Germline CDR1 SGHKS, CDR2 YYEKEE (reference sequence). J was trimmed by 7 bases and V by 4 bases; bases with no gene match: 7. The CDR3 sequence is CASSRPGQGSGYTF. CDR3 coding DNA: TGTGCCAGCAGCCGGCCGGGACAGGGGTCTGGCTACACCTTC.

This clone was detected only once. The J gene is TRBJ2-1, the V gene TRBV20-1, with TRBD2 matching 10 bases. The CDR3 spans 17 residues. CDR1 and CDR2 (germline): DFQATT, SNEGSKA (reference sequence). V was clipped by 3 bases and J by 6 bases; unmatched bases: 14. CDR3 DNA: TGCAGTGCTAGTCAAATCAGCGGGAGGGCCTTAAGCAATGAGCAGTTCTTC. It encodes CSASQISGRALSNEQFF.

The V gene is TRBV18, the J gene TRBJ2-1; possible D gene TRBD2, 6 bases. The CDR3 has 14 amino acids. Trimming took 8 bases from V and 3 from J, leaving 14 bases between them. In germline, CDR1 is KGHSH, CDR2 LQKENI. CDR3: CASDGGANYNEQFF. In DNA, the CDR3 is TGTGCCAGCGACGGGGGAGCGAACTACAATGAGCAGTTCTTC.

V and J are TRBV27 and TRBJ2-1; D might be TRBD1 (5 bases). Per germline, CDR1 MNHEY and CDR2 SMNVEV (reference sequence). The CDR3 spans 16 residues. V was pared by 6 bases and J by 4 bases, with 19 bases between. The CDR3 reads CASSAWGHLAYNEQFF. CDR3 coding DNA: TGTGCCAGCAGCGCATGGGGCCATCTCGCATACAATGAGCAGTTCTTC.

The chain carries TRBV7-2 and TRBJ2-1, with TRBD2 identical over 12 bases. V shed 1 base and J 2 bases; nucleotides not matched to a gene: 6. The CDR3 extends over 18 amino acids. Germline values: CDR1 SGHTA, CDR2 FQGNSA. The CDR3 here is CASSLEGLAGGPYNEQFF. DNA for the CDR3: TGTGCCAGCAGCTTAGAAGGTCTAGCGGGAGGGCCCTACAATGAGCAGTTCTTC.

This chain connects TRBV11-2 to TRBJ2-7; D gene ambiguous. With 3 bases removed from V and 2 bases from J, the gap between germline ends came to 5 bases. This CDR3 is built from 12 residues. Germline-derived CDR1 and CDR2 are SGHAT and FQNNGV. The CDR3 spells CASSFSAYEQYF. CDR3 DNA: TGTGCCAGCAGCTTTTCCGCCTACGAGCAGTACTTC.

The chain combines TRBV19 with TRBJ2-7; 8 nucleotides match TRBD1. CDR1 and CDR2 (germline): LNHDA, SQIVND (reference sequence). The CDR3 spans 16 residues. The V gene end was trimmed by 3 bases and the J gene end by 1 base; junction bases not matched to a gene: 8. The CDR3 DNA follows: TGTGCCAGTAGTATTAACGGGCAGGGGGCATCCTACGAGCAGTACTTC. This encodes CASSINGQGASYEQYF.

The DNA for the CDR3 is TGTGCCAGTATCCCAGTAGCGGGAGCTTCCTACAATGAGCAGTTCTTC. It yields the protein CASIPVAGASYNEQFF. This chain uses TRBV19 with TRBJ2-1, with 9 bases lining up with TRBD2. Germline V CDR1 and CDR2: LNHDA, SQIVND (reference sequence). The CDR3 has 16 residues. The V gene end was trimmed by 7 bases and the J gene end by 1 base; junction bases not matched to a gene: 8.

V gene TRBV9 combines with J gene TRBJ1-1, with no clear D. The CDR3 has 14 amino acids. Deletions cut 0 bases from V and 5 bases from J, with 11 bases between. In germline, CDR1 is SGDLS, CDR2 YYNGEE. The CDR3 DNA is TGTGCCAGCAGCGTAGTTGAGGGAGGGACTGAAGCTTTCTTT. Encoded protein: CASSVVEGGTEAFF.

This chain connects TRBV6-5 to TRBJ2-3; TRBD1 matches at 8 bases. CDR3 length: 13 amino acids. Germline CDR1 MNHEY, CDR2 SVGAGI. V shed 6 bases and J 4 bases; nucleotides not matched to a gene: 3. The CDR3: CASSWTGSDTQYF. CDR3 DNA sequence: TGTGCCAGCAGCTGGACAGGGTCAGATACGCAGTATTTT.

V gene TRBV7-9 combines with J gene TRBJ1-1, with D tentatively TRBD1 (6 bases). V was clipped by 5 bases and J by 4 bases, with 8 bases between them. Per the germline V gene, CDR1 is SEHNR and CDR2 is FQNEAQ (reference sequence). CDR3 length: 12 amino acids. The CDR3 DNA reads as TGTGCCAGCAGCGGCAGGGGCACTGAAGCTTTCTTT. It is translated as CASSGRGTEAFF.

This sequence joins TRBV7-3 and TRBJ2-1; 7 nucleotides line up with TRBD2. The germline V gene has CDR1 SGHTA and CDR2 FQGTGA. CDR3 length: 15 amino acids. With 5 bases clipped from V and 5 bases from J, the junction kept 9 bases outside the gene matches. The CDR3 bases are TGTGCCAGCAGCCGTGGCGGGAGCCCCAACAATGAGCAGTTCTTC. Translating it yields CASSRGGSPNNEQFF.

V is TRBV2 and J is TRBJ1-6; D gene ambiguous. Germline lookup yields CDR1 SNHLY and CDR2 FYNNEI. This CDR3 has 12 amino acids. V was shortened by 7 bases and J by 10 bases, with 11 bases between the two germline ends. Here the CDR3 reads CASTQRGSPLHF. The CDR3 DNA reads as TGTGCCAGCACCCAGCGCGGGTCACCCCTCCACTTT.